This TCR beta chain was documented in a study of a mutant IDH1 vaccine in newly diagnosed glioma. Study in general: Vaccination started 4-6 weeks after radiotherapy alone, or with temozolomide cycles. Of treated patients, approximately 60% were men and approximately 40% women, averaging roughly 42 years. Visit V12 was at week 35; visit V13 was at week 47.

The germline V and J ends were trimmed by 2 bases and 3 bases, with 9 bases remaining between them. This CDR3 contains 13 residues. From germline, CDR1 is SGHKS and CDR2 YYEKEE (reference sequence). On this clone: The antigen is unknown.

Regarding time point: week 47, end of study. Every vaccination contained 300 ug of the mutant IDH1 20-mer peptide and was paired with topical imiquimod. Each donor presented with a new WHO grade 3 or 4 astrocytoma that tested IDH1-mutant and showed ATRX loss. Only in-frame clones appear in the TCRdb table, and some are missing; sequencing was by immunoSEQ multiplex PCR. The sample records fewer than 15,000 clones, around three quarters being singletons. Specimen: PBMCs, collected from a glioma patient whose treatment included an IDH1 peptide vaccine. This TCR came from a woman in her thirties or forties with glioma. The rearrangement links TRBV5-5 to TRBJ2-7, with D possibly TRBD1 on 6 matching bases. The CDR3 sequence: CASSFGQIYEQYF. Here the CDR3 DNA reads TGTGCCAGCAGCTTCGGACAGATCTACGAGCAGTACTTC.